Here is one T cell receptor beta chain with its context. The V end was cut by 4 bases, the J end by 2 bases, with 11 bases between. CDR1 and CDR2 (germline): MNHNS, SASEGT. The CDR3 totals 14 residues. The record originates from a study of early stage breast cancer tumors. Data came from immunoSEQ multiplex PCR; TCRdb stores just in-frame clones and leaves some out. The sample yields more than 60,000 clones, approximately 80% seen once. The sequencing sample was made of blood. The sequence was collected from a person between 60 and 70 years old with breast cancer. The chain uses TRBV6-1 and TRBJ1-2; a possible D gene is TRBD1 (5 bases). CDR3 DNA sequence: TGTGCCAGCAGTGTCCAGGGACCAAACTATGGCTACACCTTC. Amino acid sequence: CASSVQGPNYGYTF.